The source of this T cell receptor (beta chain) is a study of T cell clones after liver transplantation. The CDR3 length is 14 residues. Trimming took off 5 bases at V and 9 bases at J, with 19 bases between the two ends. Germline assignment: CDR1 MDHEN and CDR2 SYDVKM. Sequencing was performed with immunoSEQ multiplex PCR; in TCRdb, only in-frame clones are kept and a portion is missing. The data contain about 53,000 clones, about 88% of them seen just once; the ten biggest clones take up 8% to 9.5%. The sequence derives from a human donor who received a liver transplant. The sample consisted of CD4+ T cells from blood, taken before liver transplant. This rearrangement joins TRBV28 to TRBJ2-5, with unresolved D. CDR3 nucleotide sequence: TGTGCCAGCAGTCCTTCGGTCGCGAGGTTGGCCCAGTACTTC. It is translated as CASSPSVARLAQYF.